In this sample, the clone carrying this T cell receptor (beta chain) is medium-sized. The data are from a study of patients and donors after allogeneic stem cell transplantation. TCRdb passed the RT-PCR reads through MiXCR, listing each CDR3 protein once. Of about 760 distinct CDR3 sequences listed, 1.3% are singletons. The germline V gene encodes CDR1 SGHDN and CDR2 FVKESK. V gave up 4 bases and J gave up 6 bases, with 16 bases separating them. The CDR3 length is 15 residues. The receptor comes from a human donor who was either an allogeneic HSCT recipient or a stem cell or donor lymphocyte infusion donor (not recorded which). It is not recorded whose cells these are; they may come from a transplant donor. The V and J genes are TRBV14 and TRBJ2-1; D uncertain. Sequencing input: blood, either unsorted or a sorted T cell fraction (not recorded which). The CDR3 loop is CASSRGAHPSNEQFF. In DNA, the CDR3 is TGTGCCAGCAGCCGAGGTGCTCACCCCTCCAATGAGCAGTTCTTC.